This TCR beta chain stems from a study of tumor and adjacent non-tumor tissue in lung cancer. A modified ARM-PCR protocol with three rounds of nested PCR amplified TCRbeta. Using its own MiXCR run on the multiplex PCR reads, TCRdb lists one record per CDR3 protein. Of some 100,000 distinct CDR3 sequences in the sample, 75% to 85% are singletons; the top ten hold about 31%. In the case of this clonotype: The junction departs from germline at one end; a sequencing error may be responsible.

No cell sorting was done before RNA was extracted from the tissue. The normal lung tissue was taken more than 3 cm from the tumor edge. CDR3 length: 18 amino acids. Germline assignment: CDR1 WNHNN and CDR2 SYGVQD (reference sequence). This sequence joins TRBV10-1 and TRBJ2-2; TRBD1 matches 11 bases. The specimen sequenced was distant non-tumor lung tissue. The receptor was derived from a man aged 55 to 70 with small cell lung cancer. CDR3 amino acids: CTSSESLGQGASTGELFF. CDR3 sequence (DNA): TGCACCAGCAGTGAGTCCCTAGGACAGGGGGCATCCACCGGGGAGCTGTTTTTT.